This is a list of T cell receptor beta chains from one sample in a study of regulatory dendritic cells for organ transplantation. This table comes from immunoSEQ multiplex PCR, and its TCRdb copy is limited to in-frame clones, with some not included. Counted here are some 12,000 clones, roughly 64% occurring once; the ten biggest clones make up roughly 1.2%. Antigens for these TCRs are unknown. Sequences were obtained from naive CD8+ T cells from blood cultured with dendritic cells. These receptors were obtained from a human donor in good health. The CDR3 runs from the conserved cysteine through the conserved F or W. Fields, in order: J gene, V gene, clone size, D gene, CDR3 protein, CDR3 DNA. D genes are given only for firm matches. For some rows the clone size is stated as once, few or many, or as a class when expanded; others skip it.

j_call: TRBJ1-3
v_call: TRBV7-9
clone_size: few
d_call: -
cdr3_aa: CASSHSRQTLGNTIYF
cdr3_nt: TGTGCCAGCAGCCATTCTAGACAGACTCTTGGAAACACCATATATTTT

j_call: TRBJ1-1
v_call: TRBV4-1
clone_size: -
d_call: TRBD1
cdr3_aa: CASSQVHQGEPEAFF
cdr3_nt: TGCGCCAGCAGCCAAGTTCATCAGGGGGAACCTGAAGCTTTCTTT

j_call: TRBJ2-6
v_call: TRBV7-9
clone_size: -
d_call: TRBD2
cdr3_aa: CASSSFSGEFESGANVLTF
cdr3_nt: TGTGCCAGCAGCTCGTTCAGCGGGGAATTCGAGTCTGGGGCCAACGTCCTGACTTTC

j_call: TRBJ2-3
v_call: TRBV5-4
clone_size: -
d_call: -
cdr3_aa: CASSLPGTPPDTQYF
cdr3_nt: TGTGCCAGCAGCTTGCCGGGAACGCCGCCAGATACGCAGTATTTT

j_call: TRBJ2-2
v_call: TRBV19
clone_size: -
d_call: -
cdr3_aa: CASSIVRGNTGELFF
cdr3_nt: TGTGCCAGTAGTATTGTTCGGGGGAACACCGGGGAGCTGTTTTTT

j_call: TRBJ2-7
v_call: TRBV9
clone_size: -
d_call: TRBD1
cdr3_aa: CASSATRTGSSYEQYF
cdr3_nt: TGTGCCAGCAGCGCGACAAGGACAGGGAGCTCCTACGAGCAGTACTTC

j_call: TRBJ2-1
v_call: TRBV2
clone_size: -
d_call: TRBD1
cdr3_aa: CASSTTGGSYNEQFF
cdr3_nt: TGTGCCAGCAGCACAACAGGGGGCTCCTACAATGAGCAGTTCTTC

j_call: TRBJ1-1
v_call: TRBV7-3
clone_size: few
d_call: TRBD1
cdr3_aa: CASSSTGGAGTEAFF
cdr3_nt: TGTGCCAGCAGCTCGACAGGGGGCGCGGGCACTGAAGCTTTCTTT

j_call: TRBJ2-5
v_call: TRBV27
clone_size: -
d_call: -
cdr3_aa: CASSSSTSLLETQYF
cdr3_nt: TGTGCCAGCAGTTCCTCCACTAGTCTTCTTGAGACCCAGTACTTC

j_call: TRBJ1-5
v_call: TRBV4-3
clone_size: few
d_call: TRBD1
cdr3_aa: CASSQGTGQGEPQHF
cdr3_nt: TGCGCCAGCAGCCAAGGAACGGGACAGGGGGAGCCCCAGCATTTT

j_call: TRBJ2-1
v_call: TRBV19
clone_size: -
d_call: TRBD1
cdr3_aa: CASSITAGTGAYNEQFF
cdr3_nt: TGTGCCAGTAGTATAACGGCCGGGACAGGGGCCTACAATGAGCAGTTCTTC

j_call: TRBJ1-1
v_call: TRBV7-2
clone_size: medium-sized
d_call: -
cdr3_aa: CASSLVGQGSTEAFF
cdr3_nt: TGTGCCAGCAGCTTAGTTGGGCAGGGTAGCACTGAAGCTTTCTTT

j_call: TRBJ1-2
v_call: TRBV7-9
clone_size: few
d_call: -
cdr3_aa: CASSPTRQVPYGYTF
cdr3_nt: TGTGCCAGCAGCCCAACTCGACAGGTACCGTATGGCTACACCTTC

j_call: TRBJ2-1
v_call: TRBV10-2
clone_size: -
d_call: TRBD2
cdr3_aa: CASSGLAGGGSSYNEQFF
cdr3_nt: TGCGCCAGCAGTGGACTAGCGGGGGGCGGTAGCTCCTACAATGAGCAGTTCTTC

j_call: TRBJ1-6
v_call: TRBV9
clone_size: -
d_call: -
cdr3_aa: CASSVGRGSGSPLHF
cdr3_nt: TGTGCCAGCAGCGTCGGCAGGGGTTCGGGTTCACCCCTCCACTTT

j_call: TRBJ1-2
v_call: TRBV5-8
clone_size: few
d_call: TRBD1
cdr3_aa: CASSSPGQGGKGGYTF
cdr3_nt: TGTGCCAGCAGCTCTCCGGGACAGGGAGGAAAGGGTGGCTACACCTTC

j_call: TRBJ1-2
v_call: TRBV7-9
clone_size: -
d_call: -
cdr3_aa: CASSLSAGNGYTF
cdr3_nt: TGTGCCAGCAGCTTATCGGCAGGGAATGGCTACACCTTC

j_call: TRBJ2-1
v_call: TRBV29-1
clone_size: -
d_call: -
cdr3_aa: CSVELASAYNEQFF
cdr3_nt: TGCAGCGTTGAACTAGCGAGCGCCTACAATGAGCAGTTCTTC

j_call: TRBJ1-6
v_call: TRBV4-2
clone_size: -
d_call: -
cdr3_aa: CASSFYRQGLFDSPLHF
cdr3_nt: TGTGCCAGCAGCTTCTATAGGCAGGGCCTATTCGATTCACCCCTCCACTTT

j_call: TRBJ1-1
v_call: TRBV27
clone_size: -
d_call: -
cdr3_aa: CASSLSMIEAEAFF
cdr3_nt: TGTGCCAGCAGTTTATCGATGATTGAGGCTGAAGCTTTCTTT

j_call: TRBJ2-5
v_call: TRBV7-9
clone_size: -
d_call: -
cdr3_aa: CASSLGRGTQYF
cdr3_nt: TGTGCCAGCAGCTTAGGGCGGGGGACCCAGTACTTC

j_call: TRBJ1-1
v_call: TRBV5-4
clone_size: -
d_call: TRBD1
cdr3_aa: CASSFRGKTNTEAFF
cdr3_nt: TGTGCCAGCAGCTTCAGGGGGAAGACGAACACTGAAGCTTTCTTT

j_call: TRBJ2-2
v_call: TRBV11-2
clone_size: once
d_call: -
cdr3_aa: CASSRTGELFF
cdr3_nt: TGTGCCAGCAGCCGCACCGGGGAGCTGTTTTTT

j_call: TRBJ1-2
v_call: TRBV19
clone_size: -
d_call: TRBD1
cdr3_aa: CASRRFEGATLYGYTF
cdr3_nt: TGTGCCAGTAGAAGATTTGAGGGGGCCACATTGTATGGCTACACCTTC

j_call: TRBJ1-1
v_call: TRBV7-9
clone_size: -
d_call: -
cdr3_aa: CASSMGGFEAFF
cdr3_nt: TGTGCCAGCAGCATGGGAGGGTTTGAAGCTTTCTTT